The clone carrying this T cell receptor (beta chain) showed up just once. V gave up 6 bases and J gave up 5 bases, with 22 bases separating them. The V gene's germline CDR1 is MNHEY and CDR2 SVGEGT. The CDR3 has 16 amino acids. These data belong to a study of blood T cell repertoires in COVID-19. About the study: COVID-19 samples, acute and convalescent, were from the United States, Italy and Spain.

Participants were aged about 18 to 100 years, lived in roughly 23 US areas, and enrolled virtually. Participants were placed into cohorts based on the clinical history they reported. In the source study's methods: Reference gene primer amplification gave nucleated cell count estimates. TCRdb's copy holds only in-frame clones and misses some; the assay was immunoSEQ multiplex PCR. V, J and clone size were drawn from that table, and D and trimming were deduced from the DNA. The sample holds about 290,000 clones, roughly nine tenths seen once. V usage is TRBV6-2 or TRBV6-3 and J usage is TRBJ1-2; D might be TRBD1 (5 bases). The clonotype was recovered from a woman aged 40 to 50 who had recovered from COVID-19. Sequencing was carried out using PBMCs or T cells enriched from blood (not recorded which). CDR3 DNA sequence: TGTGCCAGCAGCCCTCTTCTGCTCACGGGGGATTATGGCTACACCTTC. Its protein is CASSPLLLTGDYGYTF.